This entry features one T cell receptor beta chain sequence. Its antigen is currently unknown. This entry comes from a study of T-cell reconstitution after alpha-beta-depleted transplantation in children. Study-level points and caveats: At one year after transplant, newly produced T cells mostly accounted for T-cell counts and diversity. Alpha-beta T cells present about two months after transplant were reported to originate from several hundred expanded graft clones.

Construction of the TCRbeta library involved unique molecular identifiers. Via MiXCR, TCRdb re-called the PCR reads, giving one row per CDR3 protein. In the table there are 750,000 to 950,000 distinct CDR3 sequences, roughly 15% of which are singletons. V lost 5 bases, J lost 4 bases, and 13 bases stayed unmatched. Germline CDR1 is DFQATT and CDR2 is SNEGSKA (reference sequence). This CDR3 has 17 amino acids. The specimen comprised PBMCs, mostly from graft donor cells, sampled 360 days after TCRalphabeta/CD19-depleted stem cell transplant. V and J are TRBV20-1 and TRBJ2-1, with 11 bases matching TRBD2. The source is a male patient aged 5 to 17 who had a stem cell transplant for acute lymphoblastic leukemia, so the T cells may come from the graft donor. CDR3 amino acids: CSAGLGLAATSYNEQFF. CDR3 nucleotide sequence: TGCAGTGCTGGCTTGGGACTAGCGGCCACCTCTTACAATGAGCAGTTCTTC.